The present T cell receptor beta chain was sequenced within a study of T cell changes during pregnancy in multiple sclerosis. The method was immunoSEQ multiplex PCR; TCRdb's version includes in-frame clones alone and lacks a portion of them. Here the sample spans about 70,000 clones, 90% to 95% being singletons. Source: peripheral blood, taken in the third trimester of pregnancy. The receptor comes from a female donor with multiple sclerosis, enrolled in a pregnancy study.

CDR3 residues: CASSIVGQGDEKLFF. CDR3 DNA sequence: TGTGCCAGTAGTATAGTAGGGCAGGGTGATGAAAAACTGTTTTTT. V gene TRBV19 combines with J gene TRBJ1-4, with a tentative D call TRBD1 (5 bases). V shed 1 base and J shed 6 bases, with 12 bases lying between them. The CDR3 is 15 residues long. Per germline, CDR1 LNHDA and CDR2 SQIVND (reference sequence).